These 23 T cell receptor beta chains came from one sample sequenced in a study of beta chain features in type 1 diabetes (dated by TCRdb to the late 2010s). What the study reported, not specific to this receptor: In all four CD4+ subsets, TCRB CDR3 length was moderately but significantly shorter in type 1 diabetes patients.

These receptors are not linked to any known antigen. The library was obtained by the immunoSEQ multiplex PCR assay. The entire amount of isolated RNA was reverse transcribed using the High Capacity cDNA Reverse Transcription Kit, so the sequenced TCRB transcripts were expressed ones. Imported from immuneACCESS, the table was reduced by TCRdb to in-frame sequences with V and J called. These copies leave out some clones; in studies compared against another copy, an unresolved V gene accounts for under half, and the cause of the remainder is not known. The sample profile shows over 300,000 clones; 9.3% of them were found once. More than 0.8% of the sample is held by the ten biggest clonotypes. The sample was central memory CD4+ T cells from blood. The receptors originated from a man under 40 with type 1 diabetes.

The V gene is TRBV9, the J gene TRBJ2-2; D may match TRBD1 or TRBD2 (5 bases each). Trimming took 4 bases from V and 0 from J, leaving 19 bases between them. Germline values: CDR1 SGDLS, CDR2 YYNGEE. The CDR3 length is 18 residues. CDR3 sequence (DNA): TGTGCCAGCAGCACCATCGAGGGGCGGACTTCGAACACCGGGGAGCTGTTTTTT. Residues: CASSTIEGRTSNTGELFF.

This clone was counted only a few times. This chain connects TRBV7-2 to TRBJ2-7; perhaps D is TRBD1 or TRBD2 (7 bases each). Germline V lookup: CDR1 SGHTA, CDR2 FQGNSA. This CDR3 comprises 15 residues. Trimming pared 5 bases from V and 1 base from J, leaving 15 bases between. The DNA for the CDR3 is TGTGCCAGCAGCCCCTCCAGGGGGGGGTCCTACGAGCAGTACTTC. Protein product: CASSPSRGGSYEQYF. Variable domain in full (rest from reference TRBV7-2 and TRBJ2-7): GAGVSQSPSNKVTEKGKDVELRCDPISGHTALYWYRQSLGQGLEFLIYFQGNSAPDKSGLPSDRFSAERTGGSVSTLTIQRTQQEDSAVYLCASSPSRGGSYEQYFGPGTRLTVT.

This clone was seen only a few times. The rearrangement uses TRBV9 and TRBJ1-2, with a tentative D call TRBD1 (6 bases). Germline CDR1 reads SGDLS; CDR2 reads YYNGEE. This CDR3 contains 18 residues. Trimming left V 2 bases short and J 3 bases short, with 23 bases between. The CDR3 loop is CASSVADRFLSDYYGYTF. Written as DNA, the CDR3 is TGTGCCAGCAGCGTTGCAGACAGGTTTTTATCTGACTACTATGGCTACACCTTC. Drawing the rest from reference TRBV9 and TRBJ1-2, the complete variable domain is DSGVTQTPKHLITATGQRVTLRCSPRSGDLSVYWYQQSLDQGLQFLIQYYNGEERAKGNILERFSAQQFPDLHSELNLSSLELGDSALYFCASSVADRFLSDYYGYTFGSGTRLTVV.

The CDR3 loop reads CASSSDSYGYTF. CDR3 bases: TGTGCCAGCAGTTCGGACAGCTATGGCTACACCTTC. The chain couples TRBV6-6 to TRBJ1-2; D perhaps matches TRBD1 (6 bases). Trimming left V 4 bases short and J 4 bases short, with 7 bases between. Germline V gene data show CDR1 as MNHNY and CDR2 as SVGAGI (reference sequence). This CDR3 has 12 amino acids.

The sample holds a few counts of this clone. The chain recombines TRBV9 with TRBJ2-3; perhaps TRBD1 as D (6 bases). The CDR3 extends over 15 amino acids. The germline CDR1 and CDR2 sequences are SGDLS and YYNGEE. Trimming took 2 bases from V and 5 from J, leaving 15 bases between them. CDR3 nucleotide sequence: TGTGCCAGCAGCGTTCGGCTGGGGGCCAGAGATACGCAGTATTTT. Protein sequence: CASSVRLGARDTQYF. Full variable domain (remainder filled in from reference TRBV9 and TRBJ2-3): DSGVTQTPKHLITATGQRVTLRCSPRSGDLSVYWYQQSLDQGLQFLIQYYNGEERAKGNILERFSAQQFPDLHSELNLSSLELGDSALYFCASSVRLGARDTQYFGPGTRLTVL.

There are a few counts of this clone. The chain combines TRBV5-1 with TRBJ1-2, with D possibly TRBD1 on 5 matching bases. Germline V lookup: CDR1 SGHRS, CDR2 YFSETQ. V was cut by 0 bases and J by 4 bases, with 13 bases left in between. The CDR3 contains 15 residues. In DNA form, the CDR3 reads TGCGCCAGCAGCTTGGCCGGAGGGGAGGGCTATGGCTACACCTTC. This gives the protein CASSLAGGEGYGYTF.

This clone was found a few times. J is TRBJ1-1 and V is TRBV19; the match to TRBD1 covers 8 bases. This CDR3 has 16 residues. Germline lookup yields CDR1 LNHDA and CDR2 SQIVND (reference sequence). The V segment lost 1 base and the J segment 5 bases; nucleotides outside the gene matches: 9. The CDR3 DNA follows: TGTGCCAGTAGTATAGGCGGGTATTACAGGGGGACTGAAGCTTTCTTT. Its translation: CASSIGGYYRGTEAFF.

This clone was observed a few times. V and J are TRBV7-9 and TRBJ1-2; the D is unclear. The germline gives CDR1 SEHNR, CDR2 FQNEAQ (reference sequence). This CDR3 is built from 14 residues. V lost 3 bases and J lost 8, with 16 bases in between. This chain's CDR3 is CASSLAQRRLGYTF. The DNA for the CDR3 is TGTGCCAGCAGCTTGGCGCAGCGCAGGCTAGGCTACACCTTC.

In this sample, this clone turned up a few times. The sample contains more than one DNA sequence encoding this CDR3. This chain joins TRBV2 and TRBJ2-3; D call uncertain. Germline loops: CDR1 SNHLY, CDR2 FYNNEI. Trimming removed 5 bases at V and 3 bases at J, with 6 bases between. CDR3 length: 12 amino acids. CDR3 loop: CASSLSTDTQYF. The DNA of the CDR3 is TGTGCCAGCAGTCTTAGTACAGATACGCAGTATTTT. The whole variable domain, remainder taken from reference TRBV2 and TRBJ2-3, is EPEVTQTPSHQVTQMGQEVILRCVPISNHLYFYWYRQILGQKVEFLVSFYNNEISEKSEIFDDQFSVERPDGSNFTLKIRSTKLEDSAMYFCASSLSTDTQYFGPGTRLTVL.

This clone was detected a few times. The genes are TRBV4-1 and TRBJ2-7, with 11 bases lining up with TRBD1. Per the germline V gene, CDR1 is MGHRA and CDR2 is YSYEKL. The V and J ends lost 4 bases and 6 bases, in that order; junction bases with no gene match: 8. The CDR3 contains 15 residues. The CDR3 DNA reads as TGCGCCAGCAGCCCCCTGGACAGGGGGCTGGGCGAGCAGTACTTC. As protein: CASSPLDRGLGEQYF.

This clone was recorded a few times. The genes are TRBV6-1 and TRBJ2-5; D may be TRBD2 (5 bases). V gave up 5 bases and J gave up 5 bases, with 9 bases separating them. The CDR3 totals 12 residues. Germline assignment: CDR1 MNHNS and CDR2 SASEGT. The CDR3 DNA sequence: TGTGCCAGCAGTCCCCGCGGGGAGACCCAGTACTTC. It codes for CASSPRGETQYF.

This chain connects TRBV9 to TRBJ2-6; tentatively, D is TRBD2 (6 bases). CDR1 and CDR2 from the germline V gene are SGDLS and YYNGEE. The CDR3 runs 16 residues. Trimming removed 3 bases at V and 2 bases at J, with 12 bases between. CDR3 nucleotides: TGTGCCAGCAGCGCTCCAGGGAGGACTGGGGCCAACGTCCTGACTTTC. Protein sequence: CASSAPGRTGANVLTF.

Worth noting for this clone: The sample contains more than one DNA sequence encoding this CDR3. The chain has TRBV5-4 and TRBJ2-3; the D is unclear. V dropped 5 bases and J dropped 2 bases, with 9 bases sitting between them. This CDR3 comprises 13 residues. CDR1 SGHNT and CDR2 YYREEE come from the germline V gene (reference sequence). The CDR3 region has the DNA TGTGCCAGCAGTAGAGACCCCACAGATACGCAGTATTTT. This codes for CASSRDPTDTQYF. The full variable domain, in which reference TRBV5-4 and TRBJ2-3 provide the parts outside the CDR3, is ETGVTQSPTHLIKTRGQQVTLRCSSQSGHNTVSWYQQALGQGPQFIFQYYREEENGRGNFPPRFSGLQFPNYSSELNVNALELDDSALYLCASSRDPTDTQYFGPGTRLTVL.

This clone was detected a few times. This chain links TRBV2 with TRBJ1-6; D possibly corresponds to TRBD1 (6 bases). The CDR3 is 17 residues long. Germline lookup yields CDR1 SNHLY and CDR2 FYNNEI. Deletions cut 6 bases from V and 9 bases from J, with 24 bases between. CDR3 in amino acids: CASRSTGGGRSSSPLHF. CDR3 nucleotides: TGTGCCAGCAGGAGTACTGGAGGGGGGAGATCGAGTTCACCCCTCCACTTT. Complete variable domain (other parts from reference TRBV2 and TRBJ1-6): EPEVTQTPSHQVTQMGQEVILRCVPISNHLYFYWYRQILGQKVEFLVSFYNNEISEKSEIFDDQFSVERPDGSNFTLKIRSTKLEDSAMYFCASRSTGGGRSSSPLHFGNGTRLTVT.

This clone was found a few times. The same CDR3 can be traced to other DNA sequences in this sample. This rearrangement joins TRBV29-1 to TRBJ2-1, with 9 bases that match TRBD1. CDR1 SQVTM and CDR2 ANQGSEA come from the germline V gene. With V trimmed by 5 bases and J by 4 bases, 6 bases remained unmatched. CDR3 size: 14 residues. CDR3: CSVPGQGRYNEQFF. CDR3 bases: TGCAGCGTTCCGGGACAGGGTAGATACAATGAGCAGTTCTTC.

The rearrangement joins TRBV10-2 to TRBJ2-7, with D perhaps matching TRBD1 or TRBD2 (5 bases each). Germline V lookup: CDR1 WSHSY, CDR2 SAAADI. The V and J ends lost 0 bases and 4 bases respectively, with 13 bases between them. The CDR3 is 15 residues long. This CDR3 reads CASSESGTATYEQYF. CDR3 nucleotides: TGCGCCAGCAGTGAGTCCGGGACGGCGACGTACGAGCAGTACTTC.

The chain combines TRBV7-9 with TRBJ1-1, with unresolved D. The CDR3 contains 10 residues. CDR1 is SEHNR and CDR2 is FQNEAQ in the germline V gene (reference sequence). The ends were cut back, 3 bases at V and 4 bases at J, with 0 bases in the middle. The CDR3 is CASSFTEAFF. The CDR3 bases are TGTGCCAGCAGCTTCACTGAAGCTTTCTTT.

This clone was found a few times. The genes are TRBV28 and TRBJ1-4; D is uncertain. This CDR3 contains 12 residues. V lost 7 bases and J lost 5, with 8 bases in between. CDR1 and CDR2 from the germline V gene are MDHEN and SYDVKM. CDR3 in DNA: TGTGCCAGCAAGGAGGGAAATGAAAAACTGTTTTTT. Amino acids: CASKEGNEKLFF.

A few counts support this clone. The chain joins TRBV27 to TRBJ2-3; TRBD1 aligns across 7 bases. The V and J ends lost 3 bases and 1 base, in that order; junction bases with no gene match: 1. Germline V gene lookup returns CDR1 MNHEY and CDR2 SMNVEV (reference sequence). The length of the CDR3 is 14 residues. The CDR3 protein is CASSFGTGTDTQYF. The CDR3 DNA is TGTGCCAGCAGTTTCGGGACAGGCACAGATACGCAGTATTTT.

This clone came up a few times. In DNA, the CDR3 is TGTGCCATCAGTGGGGGTGGGGCGTTTGGTGGAGATACGCAGTATTTT. Translated, it gives CAISGGGAFGGDTQYF. The rearrangement links TRBV10-3 to TRBJ2-3, with D maybe TRBD1 (5 bases). Germline V gene data show CDR1 as ENHRY and CDR2 as SYGVKD. The germline V and J ends were trimmed by 4 bases and 5 bases, with 19 bases remaining between them. The CDR3 sequence is 16 residues long.

The chain joins TRBV6-5 to TRBJ1-5; a possible D gene is TRBD1 (5 bases). Looked up from germline, CDR1 is MNHEY and CDR2 is SVGAGI. The length of the CDR3 is 14 residues. Trimming left V 1 base short and J 2 bases short, with 6 bases between. The CDR3 bases are TGTGCCAGCAGTTACTTGGGGGGCAATCAGCCCCAGCATTTT. This codes for CASSYLGGNQPQHF.

The chain links TRBV27 to TRBJ2-7; 9 bases map to TRBD1. The CDR3 runs 14 residues. V lost 5 bases, J lost 4 bases, and 6 bases stayed unmatched. In germline, CDR1 is MNHEY, CDR2 SMNVEV (reference sequence). CDR3 sequence reads: CASSSPGTGYEQYF. As DNA, the CDR3 is TGTGCCAGCAGTAGCCCCGGGACAGGGTACGAGCAGTACTTC.

This clone turned up a few times. This chain joins TRBV5-1 and TRBJ2-2; D is possibly TRBD2 (6 bases). CDR1 and CDR2 (germline): SGHRS, YFSETQ. V lost 1 base and J 0 bases, leaving 7 bases between the germline ends. This CDR3 has 15 residues. The CDR3 DNA follows: TGCGCCAGCAGCTTGCGCGGGACGAACACCGGGGAGCTGTTTTTT. This encodes CASSLRGTNTGELFF.